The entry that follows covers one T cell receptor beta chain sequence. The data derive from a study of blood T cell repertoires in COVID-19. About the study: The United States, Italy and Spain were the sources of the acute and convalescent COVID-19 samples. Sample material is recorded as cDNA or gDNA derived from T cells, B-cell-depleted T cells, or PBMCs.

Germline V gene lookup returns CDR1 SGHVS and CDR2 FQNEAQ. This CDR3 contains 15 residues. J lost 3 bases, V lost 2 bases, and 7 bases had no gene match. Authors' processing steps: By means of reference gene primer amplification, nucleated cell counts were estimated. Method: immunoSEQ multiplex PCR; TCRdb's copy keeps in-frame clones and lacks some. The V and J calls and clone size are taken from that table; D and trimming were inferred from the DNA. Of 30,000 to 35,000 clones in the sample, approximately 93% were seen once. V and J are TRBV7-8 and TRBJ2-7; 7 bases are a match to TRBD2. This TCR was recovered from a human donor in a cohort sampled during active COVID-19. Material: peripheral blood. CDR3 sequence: CASSLRWGEGYEQYF. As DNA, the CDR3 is TGTGCCAGCAGCTTAAGATGGGGGGAGGGCTACGAGCAGTACTTC.